These 8 T cell receptor beta chains were all obtained from the same sample, sequenced in a study of shared clonotypes between healthy human individuals (dated by TCRdb to 2020 to 2021). To prepare the library, the immunoSEQ multiplex PCR assay was applied. The table comes from immuneACCESS by way of TCRdb, which keeps in-frame sequences with V and J called. Part of the clones is missing from these tables; in studies checked, under half for an unresolved V gene and the rest for unknown reasons. The sample table holds about 690,000 clones, of which about 92% were seen once. The top ten constitute 30% to 40% of the sample. Sequencing was done on a sample of memory CD8+ T cells from PBMCs. In the paper's terms, the cell subset or site label means: CD45RO+ cells pooled with CCR7-negative TemRA cells. Receptors were obtained from a man in his late teens or twenties in good health. Some clones in this sample may be carry-over from other donors' samples.

The V gene is TRBV7-2, the J gene TRBJ1-4, with D unresolved. Germline V lookup: CDR1 SGHTA, CDR2 FQGNSA. V was trimmed by 1 base and J by 5 bases, leaving 11 bases between them. The length of the CDR3 is 15 residues. CDR3 nucleotide sequence: TGTGCCAGCAGCTTAGTTGTCTCGGGGAATGAAAAACTGTTTTTT. This gives the protein CASSLVVSGNEKLFF. Complete variable domain (other parts from reference TRBV7-2 and TRBJ1-4): GAGVSQSPSNKVTEKGKDVELRCDPISGHTALYWYRQSLGQGLEFLIYFQGNSAPDKSGLPSDRFSAERTGGSVSTLTIQRTQQEDSAVYLCASSLVVSGNEKLFFGSGTQLSVL.

This rearrangement joins TRBV7-8 to TRBJ2-6; 8 positions match TRBD1. Unmatched junction bases numbered 20, after V lost 5 bases and J lost 2 bases. The CDR3 covers 21 residues. Germline CDR1 reads SGHVS; CDR2 reads FQNEAQ. The DNA for the CDR3 is TGTGCCAGCAGCCTCTACGGCTTACAGGGGGTGGGTTTGGCTGGGGCCAACGTCCTGACTTTC. Protein product: CASSLYGLQGVGLAGANVLTF.

V is TRBV13 and J is TRBJ2-2, with 8 bases matching TRBD2. This CDR3 spans 18 amino acids. CDR1 and CDR2 from the germline V gene are PRHDT and FYEKMQ (reference sequence). Trimming took 2 bases from V and 7 from J; bases not matched to a gene: 15. CDR3 bases: TGTGCCAGCAGCTTACGGTCGGGCGGGAGGCGGAAAGGCGGGGAGCTGTTTTTT. As protein: CASSLRSGGRRKGGELFF.

The chain joins TRBV15 to TRBJ2-4; D is ambiguous. Between the trimmed V and J ends, which lost 1 base and 7 bases, there was a span of 11 bases. The CDR3 consists of 14 residues. The germline CDR1 and CDR2 sequences are LNHNV and YYDKDF (reference sequence). The chain's CDR3 is CATSRGGEDNIQYF. The CDR3 DNA sequence: TGTGCCACCAGCAGAGGCGGAGAAGACAACATTCAGTACTTC.

This clone was picked up one time. The rearrangement links TRBV27 to TRBJ1-3, with TRBD1 identical over 10 bases. The germline V gene encodes CDR1 MNHEY and CDR2 SMNVEV (reference sequence). V trimming: 4 bases; J trimming: 1 base; junction bases outside the gene matches: 1. The CDR3 length is 15 residues. CDR3 sequence: CASSSGQGSGNTIYF. Here the CDR3 DNA reads TGTGCCAGCAGTTCGGGACAGGGGTCTGGAAACACCATATATTTT.

Notes on this clone: Other DNA sequences of this sample code for an identical CDR3. The chain joins TRBV27 to TRBJ2-7; TRBD1 matches 10 bases. Germline-derived CDR1 and CDR2 are MNHEY and SMNVEV (reference sequence). V shed 7 bases, J shed 4 bases, and the junction held 4 bases outside the gene matches. This CDR3 comprises 13 residues. In DNA, the CDR3 is TGTGCCAGCAAGACAGGGGGCGGGTACGAGCAGTACTTC. Protein: CASKTGGGYEQYF.

This chain links TRBV2 with TRBJ2-5; possibly TRBD2 for D (6 bases). Trimming left V 2 bases short and J 5 bases short, with 12 bases between. This CDR3 is built from 14 residues. Germline V gene data show CDR1 as SNHLY and CDR2 as FYNNEI. This chain's CDR3 is CASSEISRGETQYF. The DNA of the CDR3 is TGTGCCAGCAGTGAAATCTCTCGGGGGGAGACCCAGTACTTC.

V and J are TRBV28 and TRBJ2-1, with 10 positions matching TRBD2. This CDR3 is built from 15 residues. Germline lookup yields CDR1 MDHEN and CDR2 SYDVKM. Trimming cost V 6 bases and J 4 bases; bases outside gene matches: 6. The CDR3 here is CASSPGTSVYNEQFF. CDR3 bases: TGTGCCAGCAGCCCCGGGACTAGCGTGTACAATGAGCAGTTCTTC.